This T cell receptor (beta chain) stems from a study of T cell repertoires in cytomegalovirus infection. Study information: The public TCR beta signatures pointed to both CMV infection and matching HLA type.

This clonotype occurred many times. Its antigen remains unidentified. TCRdb reprocessed the reads via MiXCR and lists one record per CDR3 protein. The sample contains 500,000 to 600,000 distinct CDR3 sequences, approximately 15% of which appear only once. Broader study findings: Dominant in the ex vivo response were TCR beta clonotypes restricted by HLA-C and specific for CMV.

The TCR was taken from a human donor in good health (CMV status not recorded). Some clones in this sample may be carry-over from other donors' samples. The sample comprised CD8+ T cells from PBMCs.

CDR3 sequence reads: CASSLLLGQGAKDTQYF. The CDR3, as DNA: TGTGCCAGCAGCCTTCTACTGGGACAGGGGGCTAAAGATACGCAGTATTTT. This chain uses TRBV7-9 with TRBJ2-3; 12 bases fit TRBD1. The V gene's germline CDR1 is SEHNR and CDR2 FQNEAQ (reference sequence). With 5 bases clipped from V and 5 bases from J, the junction kept 11 bases outside the gene matches. The CDR3 is 17 amino acids.